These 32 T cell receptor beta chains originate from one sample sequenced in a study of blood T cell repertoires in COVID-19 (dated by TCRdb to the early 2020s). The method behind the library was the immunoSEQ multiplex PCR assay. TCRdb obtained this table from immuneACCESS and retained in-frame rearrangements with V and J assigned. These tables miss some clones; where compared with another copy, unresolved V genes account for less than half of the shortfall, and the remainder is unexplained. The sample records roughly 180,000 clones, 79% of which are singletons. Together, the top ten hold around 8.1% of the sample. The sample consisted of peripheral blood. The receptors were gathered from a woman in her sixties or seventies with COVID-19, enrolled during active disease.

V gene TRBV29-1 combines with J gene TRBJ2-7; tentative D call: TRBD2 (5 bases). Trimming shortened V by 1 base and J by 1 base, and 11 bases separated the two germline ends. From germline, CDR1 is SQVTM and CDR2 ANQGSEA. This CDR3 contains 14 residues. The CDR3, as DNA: TGCAGCGTTGAAGTTTATCGGGGTTCCTACGAGCAGTACTTC. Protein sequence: CSVEVYRGSYEQYF.

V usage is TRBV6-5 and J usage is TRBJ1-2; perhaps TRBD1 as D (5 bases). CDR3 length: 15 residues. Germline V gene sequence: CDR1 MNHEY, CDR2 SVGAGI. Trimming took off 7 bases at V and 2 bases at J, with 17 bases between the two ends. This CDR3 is CASNPPMGGNYGYTF. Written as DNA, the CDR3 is TGTGCCAGCAACCCCCCGATGGGGGGGAACTATGGCTACACCTTC.

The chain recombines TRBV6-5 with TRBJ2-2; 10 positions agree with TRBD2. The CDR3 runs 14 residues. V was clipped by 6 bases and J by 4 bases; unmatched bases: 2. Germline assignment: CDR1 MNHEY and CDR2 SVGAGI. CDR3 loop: CASRLAGITGELFF. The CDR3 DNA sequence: TGTGCCAGCAGACTAGCGGGAATCACCGGGGAGCTGTTTTTT.

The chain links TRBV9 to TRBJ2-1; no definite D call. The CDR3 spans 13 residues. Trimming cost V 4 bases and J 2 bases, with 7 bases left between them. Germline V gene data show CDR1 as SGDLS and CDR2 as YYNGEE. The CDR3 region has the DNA TGTGCCAGCAGCCCTCAGACCTACAATGAGCAGTTCTTC. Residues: CASSPQTYNEQFF. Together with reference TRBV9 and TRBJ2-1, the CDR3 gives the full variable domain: DSGVTQTPKHLITATGQRVTLRCSPRSGDLSVYWYQQSLDQGLQFLIQYYNGEERAKGNILERFSAQQFPDLHSELNLSSLELGDSALYFCASSPQTYNEQFFGPGTRLTVL.

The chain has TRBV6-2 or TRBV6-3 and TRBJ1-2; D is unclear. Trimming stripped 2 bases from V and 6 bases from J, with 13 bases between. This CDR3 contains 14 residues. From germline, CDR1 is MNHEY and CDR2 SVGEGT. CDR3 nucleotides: TGTGCCAGCAGTTACCTTAGGACTGGGGATGGCTACACCTTC. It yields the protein CASSYLRTGDGYTF.

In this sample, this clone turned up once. In DNA, the CDR3 is TGTGCCAGCAGTTCAGGGACAGGGAGAAACCAAGAGACCCAGTACTTC. Amino acid sequence: CASSSGTGRNQETQYF. This sequence joins TRBV28 and TRBJ2-5; 9 positions agree with TRBD1. Trimming removed 4 bases from V and 0 bases from J; junction bases left unmatched: 6. CDR3 length equals 16 residues. CDR1 MDHEN and CDR2 SYDVKM come from the germline V gene.

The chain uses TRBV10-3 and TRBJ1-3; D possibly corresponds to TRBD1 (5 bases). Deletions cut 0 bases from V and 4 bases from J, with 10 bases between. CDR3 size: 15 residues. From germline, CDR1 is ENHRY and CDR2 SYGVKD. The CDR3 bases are TGTGCCATCAGTGAGTCGGGAGGGGCCGGAAACACCATATATTTT. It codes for CAISESGGAGNTIYF.

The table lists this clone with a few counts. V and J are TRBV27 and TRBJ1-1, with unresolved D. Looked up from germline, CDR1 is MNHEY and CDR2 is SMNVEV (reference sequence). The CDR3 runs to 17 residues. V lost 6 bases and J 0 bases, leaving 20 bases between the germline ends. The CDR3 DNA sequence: TGTGCCAGCAGGCACGGCGGGCAGATCTCAATGAACACTGAAGCTTTCTTT. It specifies CASRHGGQISMNTEAFF.

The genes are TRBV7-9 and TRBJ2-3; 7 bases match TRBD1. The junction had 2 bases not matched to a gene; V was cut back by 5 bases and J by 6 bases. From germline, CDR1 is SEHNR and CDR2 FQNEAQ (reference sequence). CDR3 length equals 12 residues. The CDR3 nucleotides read TGTGCCAGCAGCCAGACAGGGGATACGCAGTATTTT. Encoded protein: CASSQTGDTQYF.

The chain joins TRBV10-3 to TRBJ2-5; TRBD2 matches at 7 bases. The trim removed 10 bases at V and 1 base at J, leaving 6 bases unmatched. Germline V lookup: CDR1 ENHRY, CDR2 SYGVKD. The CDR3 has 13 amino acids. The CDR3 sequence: CASQREGQETQYF. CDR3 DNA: TGTGCCAGCCAAAGGGAGGGCCAAGAGACCCAGTACTTC.

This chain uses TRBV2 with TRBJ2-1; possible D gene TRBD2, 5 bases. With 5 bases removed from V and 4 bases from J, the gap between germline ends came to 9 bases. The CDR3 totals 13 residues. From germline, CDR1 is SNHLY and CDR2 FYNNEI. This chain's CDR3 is CASSNRGYNEQFF. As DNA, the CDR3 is TGTGCCAGCAGTAACCGGGGTTACAATGAGCAGTTCTTC.

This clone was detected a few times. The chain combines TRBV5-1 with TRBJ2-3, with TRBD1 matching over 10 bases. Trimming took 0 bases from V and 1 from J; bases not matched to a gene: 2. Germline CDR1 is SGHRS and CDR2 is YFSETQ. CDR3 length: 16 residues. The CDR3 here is CASSLAGTGGTDTQYF. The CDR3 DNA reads TGCGCCAGCAGCTTGGCCGGGACAGGGGGCACAGATACGCAGTATTTT.

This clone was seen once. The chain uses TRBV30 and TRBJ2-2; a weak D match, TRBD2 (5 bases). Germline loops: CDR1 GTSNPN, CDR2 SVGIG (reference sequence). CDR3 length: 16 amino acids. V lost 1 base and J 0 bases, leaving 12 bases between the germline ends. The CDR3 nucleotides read TGTGCCTGGAGTGGAGGGAACCCTACGAACACCGGGGAGCTGTTTTTT. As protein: CAWSGGNPTNTGELFF.

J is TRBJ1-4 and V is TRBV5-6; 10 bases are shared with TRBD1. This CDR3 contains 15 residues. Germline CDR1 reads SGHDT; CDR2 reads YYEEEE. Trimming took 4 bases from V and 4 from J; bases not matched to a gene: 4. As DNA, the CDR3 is TGTGCCAGCAGCCCTTGGACAGGGGGTAATGAAAAACTGTTTTTT. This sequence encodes CASSPWTGGNEKLFF.

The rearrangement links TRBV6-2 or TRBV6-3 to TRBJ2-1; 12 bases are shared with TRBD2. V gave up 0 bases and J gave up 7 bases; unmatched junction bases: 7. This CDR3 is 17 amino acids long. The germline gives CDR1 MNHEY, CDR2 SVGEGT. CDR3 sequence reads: CASSYSTPGLAGNEQFF. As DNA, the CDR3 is TGTGCCAGCAGTTACTCGACCCCCGGACTAGCGGGAAATGAGCAGTTCTTC.

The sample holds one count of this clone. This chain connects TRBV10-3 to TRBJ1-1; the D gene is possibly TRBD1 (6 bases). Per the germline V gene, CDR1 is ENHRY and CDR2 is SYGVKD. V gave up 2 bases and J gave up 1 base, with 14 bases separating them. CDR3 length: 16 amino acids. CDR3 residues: CAISEPPRGRNTEAFF. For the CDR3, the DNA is TGTGCCATCAGTGAGCCACCCAGGGGCCGGAACACTGAAGCTTTCTTT.

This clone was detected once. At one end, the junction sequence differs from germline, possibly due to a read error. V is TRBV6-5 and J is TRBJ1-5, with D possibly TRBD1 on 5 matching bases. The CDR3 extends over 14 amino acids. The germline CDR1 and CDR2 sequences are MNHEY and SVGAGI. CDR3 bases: TGTGCCAGCAGTTCCAGGGAGGGCAATCGGCCCCAGCATTTT. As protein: CASSSREGNRPQHF.

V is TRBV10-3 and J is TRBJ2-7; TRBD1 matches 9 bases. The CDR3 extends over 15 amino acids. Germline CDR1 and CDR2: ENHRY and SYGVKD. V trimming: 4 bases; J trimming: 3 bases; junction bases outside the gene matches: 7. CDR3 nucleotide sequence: TGTGCCATCAGTGGGGGGACAGGGCGAAACTACGAGCAGTACTTC. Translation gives CAISGGTGRNYEQYF.

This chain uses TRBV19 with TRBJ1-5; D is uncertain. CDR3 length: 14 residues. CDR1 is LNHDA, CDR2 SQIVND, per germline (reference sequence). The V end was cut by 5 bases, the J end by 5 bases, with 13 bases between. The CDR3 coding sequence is TGTGCCAGTAGTCTCGGACTCTTTGATCAGCCCCAGCATTTT. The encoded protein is CASSLGLFDQPQHF.

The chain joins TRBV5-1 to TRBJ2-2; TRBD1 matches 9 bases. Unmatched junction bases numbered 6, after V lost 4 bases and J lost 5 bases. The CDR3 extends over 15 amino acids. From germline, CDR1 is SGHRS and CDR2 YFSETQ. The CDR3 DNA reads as TGCGCCAGCAGCCTAGGGACAGGGAATACCGGGGAGCTGTTTTTT. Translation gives CASSLGTGNTGELFF.

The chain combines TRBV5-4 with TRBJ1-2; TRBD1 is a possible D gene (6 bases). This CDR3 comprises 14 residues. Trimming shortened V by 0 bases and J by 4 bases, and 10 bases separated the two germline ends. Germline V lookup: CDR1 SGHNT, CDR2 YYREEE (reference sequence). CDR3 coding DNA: TGTGCCAGCAGCTTGGACAGAGGGGGCTATGGCTACACCTTC. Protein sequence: CASSLDRGGYGYTF.

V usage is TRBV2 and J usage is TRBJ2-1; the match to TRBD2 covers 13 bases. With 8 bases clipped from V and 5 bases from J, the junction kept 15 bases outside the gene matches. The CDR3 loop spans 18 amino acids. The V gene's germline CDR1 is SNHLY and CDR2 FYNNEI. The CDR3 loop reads CASSASGLAGVGDNEQFF. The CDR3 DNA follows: TGTGCCAGCTCAGCAAGCGGACTAGCGGGAGTCGGCGACAATGAGCAGTTCTTC.

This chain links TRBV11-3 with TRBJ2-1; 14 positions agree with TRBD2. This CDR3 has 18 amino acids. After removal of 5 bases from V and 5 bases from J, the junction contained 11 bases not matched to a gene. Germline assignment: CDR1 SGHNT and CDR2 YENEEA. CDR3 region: CASSAGRTSGRIHNEQFF. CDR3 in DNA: TGTGCCAGCAGCGCGGGAAGGACTAGCGGGAGGATCCACAATGAGCAGTTCTTC.

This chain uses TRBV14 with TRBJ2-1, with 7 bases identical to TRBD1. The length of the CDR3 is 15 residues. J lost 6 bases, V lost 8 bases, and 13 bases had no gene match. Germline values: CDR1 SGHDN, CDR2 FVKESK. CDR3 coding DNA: TGTGCCAGCTCACGTAGAGGGGGCCGCCCCAATGAGCAGTTCTTC. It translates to CASSRRGGRPNEQFF.

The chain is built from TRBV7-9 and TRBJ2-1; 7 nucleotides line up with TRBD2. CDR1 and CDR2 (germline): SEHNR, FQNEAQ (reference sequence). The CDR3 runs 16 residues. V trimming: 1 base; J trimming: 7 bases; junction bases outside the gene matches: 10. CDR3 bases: TGTGCCAGCAGCTTAGGGAGCGACACCGGGGGGAATGAGCAGTTCTTC. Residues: CASSLGSDTGGNEQFF.

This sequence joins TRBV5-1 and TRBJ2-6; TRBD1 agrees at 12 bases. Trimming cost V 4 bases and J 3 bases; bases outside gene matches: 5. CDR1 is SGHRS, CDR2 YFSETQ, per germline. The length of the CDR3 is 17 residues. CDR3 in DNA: TGCGCCAGCAGCCTCGGGACAGGGGGCCTTGGGGCCAACGTCCTGACTTTC. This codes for CASSLGTGGLGANVLTF.

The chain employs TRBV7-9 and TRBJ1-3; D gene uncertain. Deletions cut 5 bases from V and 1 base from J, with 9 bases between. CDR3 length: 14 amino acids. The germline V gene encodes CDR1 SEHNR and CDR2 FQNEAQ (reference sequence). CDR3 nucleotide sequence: TGTGCCAGCAGCCCCCGAGGGTCTGGAAACACCATATATTTT. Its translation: CASSPRGSGNTIYF.

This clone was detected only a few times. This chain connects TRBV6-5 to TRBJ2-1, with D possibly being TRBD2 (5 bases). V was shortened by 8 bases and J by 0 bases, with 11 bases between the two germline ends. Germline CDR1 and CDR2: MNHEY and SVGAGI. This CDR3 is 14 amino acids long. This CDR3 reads CASGRLGSYNEQFF. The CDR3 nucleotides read TGTGCCAGCGGGAGATTGGGCTCCTACAATGAGCAGTTCTTC.

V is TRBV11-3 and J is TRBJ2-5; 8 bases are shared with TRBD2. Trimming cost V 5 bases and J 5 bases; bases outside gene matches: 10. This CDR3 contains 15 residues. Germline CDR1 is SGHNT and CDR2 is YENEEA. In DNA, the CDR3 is TGTGCCAGCAGCCCCGCCGGGACTAGGGGCGAGACCCAGTACTTC. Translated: CASSPAGTRGETQYF.

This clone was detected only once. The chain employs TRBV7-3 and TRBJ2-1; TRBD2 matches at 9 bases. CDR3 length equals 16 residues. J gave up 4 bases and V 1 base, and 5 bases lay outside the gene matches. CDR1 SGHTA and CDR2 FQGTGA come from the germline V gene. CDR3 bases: TGTGCCAGCAGCTTAAATAAGGCGGGAGGGTACAATGAGCAGTTCTTC. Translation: CASSLNKAGGYNEQFF.

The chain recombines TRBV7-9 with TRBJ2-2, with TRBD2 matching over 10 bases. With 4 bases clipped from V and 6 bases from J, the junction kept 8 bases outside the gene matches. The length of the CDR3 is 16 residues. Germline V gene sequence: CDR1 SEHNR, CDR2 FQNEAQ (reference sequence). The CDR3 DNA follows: TGTGCCAGCAGCTCAGGGCGACTAGCGGGTCCCGGGGAGCTGTTTTTT. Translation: CASSSGRLAGPGELFF.

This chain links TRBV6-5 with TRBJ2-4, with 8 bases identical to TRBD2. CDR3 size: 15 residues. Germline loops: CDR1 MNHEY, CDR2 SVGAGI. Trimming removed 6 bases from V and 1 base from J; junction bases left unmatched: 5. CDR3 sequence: CASRPSGGAKNIQYF. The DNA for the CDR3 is TGTGCCAGCAGACCCTCGGGGGGGGCCAAAAACATTCAGTACTTC.